A selection of T cell receptor beta chains follows, all from one sample in a study of blood T cell repertoires in COVID-19. Data came from immunoSEQ multiplex PCR; TCRdb stores just in-frame clones and leaves some out. The profile shows under 250,000 clones, around 90% of them singletons. The sequenced sample consisted of peripheral blood. These receptors came from a man aged 25-40 years with acute or convalescent COVID-19. CDR3s include the opening cysteine and the closing phenylalanine or tryptophan. The D gene is left open where the match is weak. The size of a clone is reported for some rows only, either as once, few or many, or as a class for expanded clones.

TRBV21-1	TRBJ2-3	-	-	CASSKKRASDTQYF	TGTGCCAGCAGCAAAAAGCGGGCCTCAGATACGCAGTATTTT
TRBV7-2	TRBJ1-5	TRBD1	few	CASSRPGTGGNQPQHF	TGTGCCAGCAGCCGCCCGGGGACAGGGGGCAATCAGCCCCAGCATTTT
TRBV12-3/TRBV12-4	TRBJ1-5	-	-	CASSKDRQPQHF	TGTGCCAGCAGTAAAGACAGACAGCCCCAGCATTTT
TRBV28	TRBJ2-1	TRBD1	-	CASSFPRQGPKISSYNEQFF	TGTGCCAGCAGTTTCCCTCGACAGGGGCCCAAGATTAGCTCCTACAATGAGCAGTTCTTC
TRBV28	TRBJ1-1	-	-	CASSSRGWEYTEAFF	TGTGCCAGCAGTTCCAGGGGTTGGGAGTACACTGAAGCTTTCTTT
TRBV6-5	TRBJ2-7	TRBD2	-	CASSYPSGASYEQYF	TGTGCCAGCAGTTACCCTAGCGGGGCTTCCTACGAGCAGTACTTC
TRBV6-5	TRBJ2-3	TRBD2	-	CASSYSGLGITDTQYF	TGTGCCAGCAGTTACTCGGGACTAGGGATCACAGATACGCAGTATTTT
TRBV7-9	TRBJ2-2	-	-	CASSLTTGSGELFF	TGTGCCAGCAGCTTAACTACAGGGTCCGGGGAGCTGTTTTTT
TRBV6-5	TRBJ1-2	TRBD1	-	CASRRGQGTNYGYTF	TGTGCCAGCAGACGCGGACAGGGGACAAACTATGGCTACACCTTC
TRBV10-3	TRBJ2-1	TRBD1	once	CAISERGQDEQFF	TGTGCCATCAGTGAGAGGGGACAGGACGAGCAGTTCTTC
TRBV3-1/TRBV3-2	TRBJ2-7	TRBD2	-	CASSLAGAGSYEQYF	TGTGCCAGCAGTCTAGCGGGAGCGGGGTCCTACGAGCAGTACTTC
TRBV6-5	TRBJ1-5	-	-	CASSYSRVSNQPQHF	TGTGCCAGCAGTTACTCCCGGGTGAGCAATCAGCCCCAGCATTTT
TRBV5-4	TRBJ1-3	-	-	CASSLEESSGNTIYF	TGTGCCAGCAGCTTGGAAGAGTCCTCTGGAAACACCATATATTTT
TRBV4-1	TRBJ2-5	TRBD1	-	CASSQQGASETQYF	TGCGCCAGCAGCCAGCAGGGGGCATCGGAGACCCAGTACTTC
TRBV9	TRBJ2-3	TRBD1	-	CASSVPRDREPDTQYF	TGTGCCAGCAGCGTCCCCCGGGACAGGGAACCTGATACGCAGTATTTT
TRBV7-8	TRBJ1-2	TRBD1	-	CASSSQGQEVGYTF	TGTGCCAGCAGCTCGCAAGGACAGGAGGTTGGCTACACCTTC
TRBV7-9	TRBJ1-3	TRBD1	once	CASRWGQVPGNTIYF	TGTGCCAGCAGATGGGGACAGGTACCTGGAAACACCATATATTTT
TRBV30	TRBJ2-1	TRBD1	-	CACQGTGLGDEQFF	TGTGCCTGTCAGGGGACAGGCCTAGGAGATGAGCAGTTCTTC
TRBV29-1	TRBJ2-1	-	-	CSVGYNEQFF	TGCAGCGTCGGCTACAATGAGCAGTTCTTC
TRBV2	TRBJ2-7	-	many	CASSEWGLLNRHYEQYF	TGTGCCAGCAGTGAATGGGGGCTCCTCAATCGACACTACGAGCAGTACTTC
TRBV2	TRBJ2-7	-	-	CASRPDSSYEQYF	TGTGCCAGCAGGCCGGACAGTTCCTACGAGCAGTACTTC
TRBV28	TRBJ1-2	TRBD1	-	CASRPGTGYGYTF	TGTGCCAGCAGACCAGGGACAGGTTATGGCTACACCTTC
TRBV2	TRBJ1-2	-	-	CASRGPGRRGYEGRGYTF	TGTGCCAGCAGGGGCCCTGGACGGAGGGGATATGAGGGACGCGGCTACACCTTC
TRBV25-1	TRBJ1-2	-	-	CASSEFTLDGYTF	TGTGCCAGCAGTGAATTTACTCTCGATGGCTACACCTTC
TRBV15	TRBJ2-1	-	-	CATSRDTGYGEQFF	TGTGCCACCAGCAGAGACACAGGGTACGGTGAGCAGTTCTTC
TRBV6-5	TRBJ2-2	TRBD1	-	CASPPGTGATGELFF	TGTGCCAGTCCTCCCGGGACAGGGGCCACCGGGGAGCTGTTTTTT
TRBV5-1	TRBJ2-5	-	-	CASSTAQETQYF	TGCGCCAGCAGCACAGCCCAAGAGACCCAGTACTTC
TRBV7-6	TRBJ2-5	-	-	CASSEETQYF	TGTGCCAGCAGCGAGGAGACCCAGTACTTC
TRBV28	TRBJ2-1	-	-	CASRRAGNEQFF	TGTGCCAGCAGGAGGGCCGGGAATGAGCAGTTCTTC
TRBV28	TRBJ2-7	-	-	CASSLWGGDISLLSYEQYF	TGTGCCAGCAGTTTATGGGGGGGGGACATCTCCCTCTTGAGCTACGAGCAGTACTTC
TRBV6-5	TRBJ1-6	-	-	CASSYSLSPLHF	TGTGCCAGCAGTTACTCTCTTTCACCCCTCCACTTT
TRBV30	TRBJ1-5	-	few	CAWSGGPGGNQPQHF	TGTGCCTGGAGTGGGGGGCCAGGGGGCAATCAGCCCCAGCATTTT
TRBV5-4	TRBJ2-1	TRBD2	-	CASSYGTSPYNEQFF	TGTGCCAGCAGCTACGGGACTAGCCCCTACAATGAGCAGTTCTTC
TRBV28	TRBJ1-1	-	-	CASSLAGANTEAFF	TGTGCCAGCAGTTTAGCGGGAGCGAACACTGAAGCTTTCTTT
TRBV6-6	TRBJ1-5	-	-	CASSSGGSSLRQPQHF	TGTGCCAGCAGTTCGGGGGGATCTTCCCTACGCCAGCCCCAGCATTTT
TRBV5-1	TRBJ2-1	TRBD2	-	CASSLGGLVYNEQFF	TGCGCCAGCAGCTTGGGAGGACTAGTCTACAATGAGCAGTTCTTC
TRBV19	TRBJ1-5	-	once	CASSVRGSTSNQPQHF	TGTGCCAGTAGTGTTCGGGGGTCGACGAGCAATCAGCCCCAGCATTTT
TRBV28	TRBJ2-7	TRBD1	-	CASGQDRASSYEQYF	TGTGCCAGCGGGCAAGACAGGGCGAGCTCCTACGAGCAGTACTTC
TRBV5-4	TRBJ2-7	TRBD2	-	CASSRWGGHEQYF	TGTGCCAGCAGCCGGTGGGGAGGGCACGAGCAGTACTTC
TRBV5-1	TRBJ2-7	-	-	CASSLSAGFGDEQYF	TGCGCCAGCAGCTTGTCGGCGGGATTCGGCGACGAGCAGTACTTC
TRBV18	TRBJ2-7	TRBD1	once	CASSPAQGAYEQYF	TGTGCCAGCTCACCAGCACAGGGGGCCTACGAGCAGTACTTC
TRBV27	TRBJ1-2	-	-	CASSLQGYDGYTF	TGTGCCAGCAGTTTACAGGGGTATGATGGCTACACCTTC
TRBV25-1	TRBJ1-2	-	-	CASSPGALYGYTF	TGTGCCAGCAGTCCAGGGGCTTTATATGGCTACACCTTC
TRBV4-1	TRBJ1-1	TRBD1	once	CASRSTTGRTEAFF	TGCGCCAGCAGGTCTACGACAGGGAGGACTGAAGCTTTCTTT
TRBV23-1	TRBJ2-6	-	-	CASSQLPGPSPSGANVLTF	TGCGCCAGCAGTCAACTTCCAGGCCCATCTCCCTCTGGGGCCAACGTCCTGACTTTC
TRBV4-1	TRBJ2-1	TRBD2	-	CASNEAGGSSEQFF	TGCGCCAGCAACGAAGCGGGAGGTTCGAGTGAGCAGTTCTTC